The 17 T cell receptor beta chains presented below share a single source sample, sequenced in a study of blood T cell repertoires in COVID-19. Data came from immunoSEQ multiplex PCR; TCRdb stores just in-frame clones and leaves some out. The sample consists of roughly 250,000 clones, around 90% of them appearing once. The sequencing sample was made of peripheral blood. These receptors all come from a woman between 40 and 55 years old who had recovered from COVID-19.

V gene TRBV6-5 combines with J gene TRBJ1-1; perhaps TRBD1 as D (5 bases). V gave up 4 bases and J gave up 0 bases, with 12 bases separating them. Germline CDR1 reads MNHEY; CDR2 reads SVGAGI. The CDR3 has 15 residues. The CDR3 nucleotides are TGTGCCAGCAGTTGGTGGGGCACGATGAACACTGAAGCTTTCTTT. Residues: CASSWWGTMNTEAFF.

The chain carries TRBV25-1 and TRBJ2-3, with D unclear. From germline, CDR1 is MGHDK and CDR2 SYGVNS. The V end lost 7 bases, the J end lost 2 bases, and 10 bases lay between the germline ends. The CDR3 is 13 amino acids. Here the CDR3 DNA reads TGTGCCAGCACCTACAGCCCCACAGATACGCAGTATTTT. This codes for CASTYSPTDTQYF.

The chain links TRBV7-3 to TRBJ2-5, with D possibly TRBD2 on 5 matching bases. CDR3 size: 15 residues. Germline V gene data show CDR1 as SGHTA and CDR2 as FQGTGA. V was cut by 5 bases and J by 2 bases, with 15 bases left in between. CDR3 protein: CASSPNPGTQETQYF. CDR3 in DNA: TGTGCCAGCAGCCCCAACCCGGGAACTCAAGAGACCCAGTACTTC.

This clone was found a few times. This chain connects TRBV19 to TRBJ1-2; D perhaps matches TRBD1 (6 bases). Germline CDR1 reads LNHDA; CDR2 reads SQIVND (reference sequence). Trimming left V 0 bases short and J 4 bases short, with 12 bases between. The CDR3 has 15 amino acids. Here the CDR3 reads CASSIDWAGAYGYTF. DNA of the CDR3: TGTGCCAGTAGTATAGATTGGGCAGGGGCCTATGGCTACACCTTC.

The chain employs TRBV11-3 and TRBJ2-5; 8 bases align to TRBD1. The germline CDR1 and CDR2 sequences are SGHNT and YENEEA. The CDR3 covers 17 residues. V dropped 1 base and J dropped 2; count of bases not matched to a gene: 9. CDR3 loop: CASSLGTTGVIQETQYF. In DNA, the CDR3 is TGTGCCAGCAGCTTAGGGACGACAGGGGTCATACAAGAGACCCAGTACTTC.

J is TRBJ1-5 and V is TRBV12-3 or TRBV12-4; perhaps TRBD1 as D (5 bases). The CDR3 loop spans 13 amino acids. V was pared by 4 bases and J by 12 bases, with 16 bases between. This CDR3 reads CASSWGGRSLQHF. CDR3 nucleotides: TGTGCCAGCAGTTGGGGGGGACGTTCACTCCAGCATTTT.

The chain combines TRBV7-2 with TRBJ1-2; TRBD1 matches 8 bases. The CDR3 consists of 15 residues. CDR1 SGHTA and CDR2 FQGNSA come from the germline V gene. The V gene end was trimmed by 1 base and the J gene end by 6 bases; junction bases not matched to a gene: 7. For the CDR3, the DNA is TGTGCCAGCAGCTTAGAAGCCCAGGGGGCAAATGGCTACACCTTC. As protein: CASSLEAQGANGYTF.

V is TRBV3-1 (or the pseudogene TRBV3-2) and J is TRBJ1-5; 9 nucleotides agree with TRBD1. The J segment lost 3 bases and the V segment lost 3 bases, leaving 9 bases of the junction unmatched. CDR1 is LGHDT, CDR2 YNNKEL, per germline (reference sequence). The CDR3 extends over 17 amino acids. CDR3 sequence: CASSHGGTGWDNQPQHF. CDR3 bases: TGTGCCAGCAGCCACGGCGGGACAGGGTGGGACAATCAGCCCCAGCATTTT.

The V and J genes are TRBV5-1 and TRBJ1-1, with D unclear. From germline, CDR1 is SGHRS and CDR2 YFSETQ. The CDR3 spans 15 residues. The V and J ends lost 0 bases and 3 bases respectively, with 12 bases between them. This CDR3 reads CASSLVRPSDTEAFF. In nucleotides, the CDR3 is TGCGCCAGCAGCTTGGTCAGGCCGTCGGACACTGAAGCTTTCTTT.

The chain employs TRBV7-3 and TRBJ2-1; TRBD2 aligns across 13 bases. The CDR3 loop spans 18 amino acids. V shed 3 bases and J 6 bases; nucleotides not matched to a gene: 11. The germline CDR1 and CDR2 sequences are SGHTA and FQGTGA. CDR3 sequence reads: CASSLKAPGTSGANEQFF. The CDR3 DNA reads as TGTGCCAGCAGCTTGAAGGCCCCGGGGACTAGCGGGGCCAATGAGCAGTTCTTC.

In DNA form, the CDR3 reads TGTGCCAGCAGCGCTTTACAGGGTGCTGGCTACACCTTC. It translates to CASSALQGAGYTF. The rearrangement joins TRBV9 to TRBJ1-2; weak D call: TRBD1 (6 bases). The CDR3 runs to 13 residues. From germline, CDR1 is SGDLS and CDR2 YYNGEE. The V end lost 3 bases, the J end lost 7 bases, and 13 bases lay between the germline ends.

J is TRBJ1-2 and V is TRBV27; D is unresolved. The CDR3 contains 13 residues. Trimming removed 5 bases at V and 5 bases at J, with 12 bases between. The V gene's germline CDR1 is MNHEY and CDR2 SMNVEV (reference sequence). CDR3 sequence reads: CASSLRVSYGYTF. The CDR3, as DNA: TGTGCCAGCAGTCTTCGGGTGTCGTATGGCTACACCTTC.

The chain joins TRBV18 to TRBJ2-7; 7 positions match TRBD1. V was clipped by 3 bases and J by 2 bases; unmatched bases: 7. CDR3 length: 15 residues. From germline, CDR1 is KGHSH and CDR2 LQKENI. For the CDR3, the DNA is TGTGCCAGCTCACCGCGAACCGGGACAGCCTACGAGCAGTACTTC. Translated: CASSPRTGTAYEQYF.

V usage is TRBV10-3 and J usage is TRBJ1-1; no reliable D call. CDR3 length: 16 residues. The V end lost 5 bases, the J end lost 4 bases, and 20 bases lay between the germline ends. In germline, CDR1 is ENHRY, CDR2 SYGVKD. The chain's CDR3 is CAISPRANPGGTEAFF. The CDR3 DNA reads as TGTGCCATCAGTCCCCGGGCCAACCCGGGAGGCACTGAAGCTTTCTTT.

J is TRBJ2-3 and V is TRBV27, with D possibly being TRBD1 (7 bases). CDR3 length equals 18 residues. V dropped 5 bases and J dropped 0 bases, with 21 bases sitting between them. Germline V lookup: CDR1 MNHEY, CDR2 SMNVEV (reference sequence). CDR3 amino acids: CASSPRAAGQTSTDTQYF. In nucleotides, the CDR3 is TGTGCCAGCAGTCCTCGGGCGGCGGGACAGACCAGCACAGATACGCAGTATTTT.

V usage is TRBV30 and J usage is TRBJ2-7, with D perhaps TRBD1 (5 bases). V lost 0 bases to trimming and J lost 6 bases, with 12 bases between them. CDR3 size: 13 residues. Germline CDR1 and CDR2: GTSNPN and SVGIG (reference sequence). This CDR3 is CAWSVPLGAEQYF. The CDR3, as DNA: TGTGCCTGGAGTGTACCCCTAGGGGCCGAGCAGTACTTC.

V gene TRBV5-4 combines with J gene TRBJ1-3; no clear D gene. This CDR3 comprises 13 residues. Germline CDR1 and CDR2: SGHNT and YYREEE (reference sequence). V was clipped by 2 bases and J by 2 bases, with 5 bases between them. The CDR3 here is CASSFWPGNTIYF. CDR3 bases: TGTGCCAGCAGCTTTTGGCCTGGAAACACCATATATTTT.